This T cell receptor beta chain stems from a study of CD8 T cells in ankylosing spondylitis. General study findings and limits: As reported, disease-linked clones showed significant enrichment in matched ankylosing spondylitis synovial fluid. Reports of some motif variants in reactive arthritis synovial fluid and blood predate this one. A TCR beta motif made of roughly eight highly homologous variants seemed typical of ankylosing spondylitis blood.

TCR beta libraries were made by quantitative 5'-RACE with molecular barcodes. TCRdb independently ran MiXCR on the 5' RACE reads; one entry per CDR3 protein. The sample consists of about 250,000 distinct CDR3 sequences, more than 15% of them appearing once. Note on this clonotype: Its matching antigen is unknown.

Trimming pared 4 bases from V and 4 bases from J, leaving 14 bases between. Germline V gives CDR1 SGHDT, CDR2 YYEEEE. The CDR3 runs to 14 residues. The J gene is TRBJ1-2, the V gene TRBV5-6; D might be TRBD1 (6 bases). What was sequenced was blood, either unsorted or a sorted T cell fraction (not recorded which). The sequence was collected from a male donor with ankylosing spondylitis or in good health (not recorded which). The CDR3 DNA reads as TGTGCCAGCAGCGGACAGACGGAGGGCTATGGCTACACCTTC. Encoded protein: CASSGQTEGYGYTF.